A selection of T cell receptor beta chains follows, all from one sample in a study of T cells in Graves' hyperthyroidism and ophthalmopathy. TCRdb analysed the multiplex PCR reads with MiXCR anew, one entry per CDR3 protein. The sample records roughly 580,000 distinct CDR3 sequences, more than 45% being singletons. The sequenced material came from peripheral blood or thyroid tissue (not recorded which). These receptors all come from a woman between 18 and 29 years old with Graves' hyperthyroidism. Both conserved end residues are part of each CDR3. A D gene is named only where the DNA matches it firmly. A clone size is listed for some rows: how often the clone was seen (once, few, many), or a class if it is expanded.

TRBJ1-5,TRBV2,TRBD1,.,CASSPPADRGLQHF,TGTGCCAGCTCACCACCCGCGGACAGGGGGCTTCAGCATTTT
TRBJ1-2,TRBV29-1,TRBD1,many,CSGGTAYGYTF,TGCAGCGGCGGGACAGCGTATGGCTACACCTTC
TRBJ1-1,TRBV10-3,.,.,CASSYGAGNTEAFF,TGTGCCAGCAGTTACGGGGCAGGGAACACTGAAGCTTTCTTT
TRBJ2-2,TRBV24-1,.,few,CATSDFQTGQSNTGELFF,TGTGCCACCAGTGATTTCCAGACCGGACAGTCGAACACCGGGGAGCTGTTTTTT
TRBJ1-1,TRBV12-3/TRBV12-4,.,.,CASSFNTVAEAFF,TGTGCCAGCAGTTTTAACACAGTGGCTGAAGCTTTCTTT
TRBJ2-5,TRBV5-1,.,.,CASSQDPYGTTLETQYF,TGCGCCAGCAGCCAAGATCCTTACGGGACCACATTGGAGACCCAGTACTTC
TRBJ2-5,TRBV19,.,once,CASRPTLQETQYF,TGTGCCAGTAGGCCGACACTTCAAGAGACCCAGTACTTC
TRBJ1-1,TRBV2,.,many,CASSELGRKAEAFF,TGTGCCAGCAGTGAACTGGGAAGGAAGGCTGAAGCTTTCTTT
TRBJ1-1,TRBV29-1,TRBD1,.,CSHGTAGGTEAFF,TGCAGCCATGGGACAGCCGGAGGCACTGAAGCTTTCTTT
TRBJ1-2,TRBV2,TRBD1,few,CASSKQGENYGYTF,TGTGCCAGCAGCAAGCAGGGGGAAAACTATGGCTACACCTTC
TRBJ1-4,TRBV25-1,.,many,CASSFPSPGWGPEKLFF,TGTGCCAGCAGTTTCCCTTCCCCGGGATGGGGGCCTGAAAAACTGTTTTTT
TRBJ2-7,TRBV15,TRBD1,.,CATSRGTGGAYEQYF,TGTGCCACCAGCAGGGGGACAGGGGGCGCGTACGAGCAGTACTTC
TRBJ2-7,TRBV19,.,.,CASRGVDSYEQYF,TGTGCCAGTAGGGGAGTCGACTCCTACGAGCAGTACTTC
TRBJ1-3,TRBV7-3,TRBD1,.,CASSRQGAEGNTIYF,TGTGCCAGCAGTCGACAGGGGGCTGAAGGAAACACCATATATTTT
TRBJ1-2,TRBV20-1,.,.,CTNEGFEDGYTF,TGCACCAACGAGGGTTTCGAAGATGGCTACACCTTC
TRBJ1-2,TRBV19,.,many,CASSRDGRNYGYTF,TGTGCCAGTAGCCGGGACGGAAGGAACTATGGCTACACCTTC
TRBJ2-7,TRBV7-9,.,few,CASSPRDLPYEQYF,TGTGCCAGCAGTCCACGGGACTTACCCTACGAGCAGTACTTC
TRBJ1-6,TRBV25-1,.,.,CASSELVRGESPLHF,TGTGCCAGCAGTGAACTCGTCCGGGGTGAATCACCCCTCCACTTT
TRBJ2-7,TRBV5-1,TRBD2,.,CASRPGLALEQYF,TGCGCCAGCAGACCGGGACTAGCTCTCGAGCAGTACTTC
TRBJ1-4,TRBV9,.,.,CASSVRELPNEKLFF,TGTGCCAGCAGCGTCAGGGAGCTACCTAATGAAAAACTGTTTTTT
TRBJ1-2,TRBV7-9,.,few,CASSPGGVGGYTF,TGTGCCAGCAGCCCCGGCGGGGTGGGTGGCTACACCTTC
TRBJ1-1,TRBV5-4,.,once,CASSFRPLSTEAFF,TGTGCCAGCAGCTTTCGGCCCCTATCTACTGAAGCTTTCTTT
TRBJ1-1,TRBV29-1,.,.,CSVDFQGKAFF,TGCAGCGTTGATTTCCAGGGAAAAGCTTTCTTT
TRBJ1-4,TRBV20-1,.,.,CSARMRGNEKLFF,TGCAGTGCTAGGATGAGAGGGAATGAAAAACTGTTTTTT
TRBJ1-6,TRBV15,.,many,CATSRARAGASPLHF,TGTGCCACCAGCAGAGCGAGGGCAGGAGCATCACCCCTCCACTTT
TRBJ2-5,TRBV10-1,TRBD2,.,CASSDREGRETQYF,TGCGCCAGCAGTGATCGGGAGGGCCGGGAGACCCAGTACTTC
TRBJ2-2,TRBV7-8,.,.,CASSLPRGTGELFF,TGTGCCAGCAGCCTTCCTCGGGGCACCGGGGAGCTGTTTTTT
TRBJ2-7,TRBV5-1,.,.,CASSLRHDAYEQYF,TGCGCCAGCAGCTTACGGCACGACGCCTACGAGCAGTACTTC